The T cell receptor beta chain under discussion was sequenced for a study of shared clonotypes between healthy human individuals. Study in general: Each donor's CD8 memory used one plate, CD8 naive two, each CD4 subset three. The study's findings and limits: Memory subsets generally showed smaller estimated richness than naive subsets did.

The authors split each subset's genomic DNA evenly across several immunoSEQ plates. Here immunoSEQ multiplex PCR was the method, and the copy in TCRdb shows in-frame clones only, minus some. The repertoire holds 2,100,000 or so clones, with approximately 95% as singletons. This clone is a singleton in its sample. The antigen is unknown. Unmatched junction bases numbered 2, after V lost 2 bases and J lost 4 bases. This CDR3 is 15 amino acids long. The germline gives CDR1 MDHEN, CDR2 SYDVKM. The sequence came from a man between 18 and 35 years old in good health. Sequenced sample: naive CD4+ T cells sorted from blood. Subset in this sample: CD45RA+ positively selected. This chain connects TRBV28 to TRBJ1-6; 7 nucleotides align to TRBD1. The CDR3 DNA reads as TGTGCCAGCAGTTTAACAGGGGTTTATAATTCACCCCTCCACTTT. Translated: CASSLTGVYNSPLHF. The full variable domain, completed using reference TRBV28 and TRBJ1-6, is DVKVTQSSRYLVKRTGEKVFLECVQDMDHENMFWYRQDPGLGLRLIYFSYDVKMKEKGDIPEGYSVSREKKERFSLILESASTNQTSMYLCASSLTGVYNSPLHFGNGTRLTVT.